This T cell receptor (beta chain) was documented in a study of blood T cell repertoires in COVID-19. Turning to the study itself: The United States, Italy and Spain supplied acute and convalescent COVID-19 samples. T cells, B-cell-depleted T cells, or PBMCs supplied cDNA or gDNA.

This table comes from immunoSEQ multiplex PCR, and its TCRdb copy is limited to in-frame clones, with some not included. The table shows about 160,000 clones, with roughly 87% occurring only once. Germline CDR1 reads SGHAT; CDR2 reads FQNNGV. Deletions cut 2 bases from V and 4 bases from J, with 11 bases between. There are 14 residues in the CDR3. The material sequenced was peripheral blood. The clonotype comes from a woman in her fifties or sixties who had recovered from COVID-19. The genes are TRBV11-2 and TRBJ1-1; no clear D gene. The DNA for the CDR3 is TGTGCCAGCAGCTTATATCGATCGGTCACTGAAGCTTTCTTT. It specifies CASSLYRSVTEAFF.